This T cell receptor beta chain is from a study of CD8+CD57+ T cells in acquired aplastic anemia. Study overall: On average, sorted CD4+ and CD8+ cells gave around 3 ug of DNA.

Genomic DNA served as template for TCR beta VDJ and CDR3 profiling. Via MiXCR, TCRdb re-called the reads, giving one row per CDR3 protein. The repertoire holds 250,000 to 350,000 distinct CDR3 sequences, with 56% as singletons. V gave up 6 bases and J gave up 5 bases, with 14 bases separating them. Looked up from germline, CDR1 is ENHRY and CDR2 is SYGVKD. CDR3 length: 14 amino acids. All patients picked for sequencing had shown, by flow cytometry, an expansion of CD8+CD57+ cells. The sequence derives from a human donor with aplastic anemia. The V gene is TRBV10-3, the J gene TRBJ2-1; possible D gene TRBD2, 6 bases. The sequencing sample was made of sorted CD4+, CD8+, or CD8+CD57+ T cells (not recorded which) from PBMCs. CDR3 DNA: TGTGCCATCAGGGATCAGGGACTTAACAATGAGCAGTTCTTC. Translated, it gives CAIRDQGLNNEQFF.